The rows below give T cell receptor beta chains drawn from one sample of a study of T cell responses to AZD1222 COVID-19 vaccine. Assay used: immunoSEQ multiplex PCR; TCRdb lists only in-frame clones, some missing. This sample has around 160,000 clones, with 90% to 95% found just once. The sample here was peripheral blood, taken 28 days after the second AZD1222 dose. These receptors were taken from an adult who received the AZD1222 COVID-19 vaccine. Each CDR3 is given with its conserved first and last residue. A D gene is named only where the DNA matches it firmly. Not all rows give a size; the values are once, few, many and, for expanded clones, a class.

TRBD1,TRBJ1-3,TRBV7-9,many,CASSSTGGGHGNTIYF,TGTGCCAGCAGCTCAACAGGGGGCGGACATGGAAACACCATATATTTT
-,TRBJ1-5,TRBV4-3,-,CASSQDGQGNQPQHF,TGCGCCAGCAGCCAAGATGGGCAGGGGAATCAGCCCCAGCATTTT
-,TRBJ1-2,TRBV4-3,-,CASSRSRGTLYGYTF,TGCGCCAGCAGCCGCTCCCGGGGGACGCTTTATGGCTACACCTTC
TRBD1,TRBJ2-7,TRBV25-1,-,CASRPTGTGGEQYF,TGTGCCAGCCGACCTACCGGGACAGGGGGCGAGCAGTACTTC
-,TRBJ2-7,TRBV30,-,CAWGGYEQYF,TGTGCCTGGGGGGGGTACGAGCAGTACTTC
-,TRBJ2-3,TRBV20-1,-,CSASIGGLITDTQYF,TGCAGTGCTAGTATTGGTGGGCTCATCACAGATACGCAGTATTTT
-,TRBJ1-1,TRBV5-8,-,CASSFGTEAFF,TGTGCCAGCAGCTTTGGAACTGAAGCTTTCTTT
-,TRBJ1-3,TRBV4-1,-,CASSQVVRSDTIYF,TGCGCCAGCAGCCAAGTTGTCAGATCAGACACCATATATTTT
TRBD2,TRBJ2-3,TRBV19,-,CASSRTSGIATDTQYF,TGTGCCAGTAGCCGGACTAGCGGGATCGCCACAGATACGCAGTATTTT
-,TRBJ1-1,TRBV7-3,-,CASSSARDTEAFF,TGTGCCAGCAGCTCTGCGAGAGACACTGAAGCTTTCTTT
-,TRBJ1-3,TRBV4-1,few,CASSRRAAGASSGNTIYF,TGCGCCAGCAGCCGTCGAGCGGCAGGGGCCAGCTCTGGAAACACCATATATTTT
-,TRBJ2-5,TRBV19,-,CASSARGWSNQETQYF,TGTGCCAGTAGTGCGCGGGGTTGGAGCAACCAAGAGACCCAGTACTTC
TRBD1,TRBJ1-1,TRBV5-8,-,CASSTWDRANTEAFF,TGTGCCAGCAGCACCTGGGACAGAGCGAACACTGAAGCTTTCTTT
-,TRBJ1-5,TRBV30,-,CAWSPRQDHNQPQHF,TGTGCCTGGAGTCCCCGGCAGGACCACAATCAGCCCCAGCATTTT
TRBD2,TRBJ2-1,TRBV6-5,-,CASSYSTSGRALEQFF,TGTGCCAGCAGTTACTCGACTAGCGGGAGGGCCTTGGAGCAGTTCTTC
TRBD1,TRBJ1-4,TRBV7-9,-,CASSSRQGMISEKLFF,TGTGCCAGCAGCTCTAGACAGGGGATGATAAGTGAAAAACTGTTTTTT
-,TRBJ2-7,TRBV4-2,-,CASSQRGGQYEQYF,TGTGCCAGCAGCCAGCGGGGTGGGCAGTACGAGCAGTACTTC
-,TRBJ2-1,TRBV6-1,-,CASSEDRARNNEQFF,TGTGCCAGCAGTGAAGACAGGGCCCGCAACAATGAGCAGTTCTTC
-,TRBJ2-1,TRBV5-5,-,CASSPRQAGHNEQFF,TGTGCCAGCAGCCCCCGACAGGCGGGACACAATGAGCAGTTCTTC
-,TRBJ1-1,TRBV6-1,-,CASSEWAASPIIAFF,TGTGCCAGCAGTGAATGGGCAGCCTCTCCGATAATAGCTTTCTTT
TRBD2,TRBJ2-3,TRBV7-8,-,CASSFLYSGRTDTQYF,TGTGCCAGCAGCTTCCTCTATAGCGGGAGAACAGATACGCAGTATTTT
TRBD1,TRBJ2-7,TRBV19,-,CASSPRTGSYEQYF,TGTGCCAGTAGTCCCAGGACAGGCTCCTACGAGCAGTACTTC
-,TRBJ1-1,TRBV5-4,-,CASSPGQPNAEAFF,TGTGCCAGCAGCCCGGGACAACCAAACGCTGAAGCTTTCTTT
TRBD2,TRBJ2-2,TRBV7-9,-,CASRPTSGANTGELFF,TGTGCCAGCAGACCGACTAGCGGCGCGAACACCGGGGAGCTGTTTTTT
-,TRBJ1-4,TRBV18,once,CASSPGGTNEKLFF,TGTGCCAGCTCACCAGGGGGAACTAATGAAAAACTGTTTTTT
-,TRBJ1-2,TRBV19,-,CASSLTPVVDYGYTF,TGTGCCAGTAGTCTAACCCCGGTGGTGGACTATGGCTACACCTTC
TRBD1,TRBJ2-1,TRBV9,-,CASSADPPGQGSDEQFF,TGTGCCAGCAGCGCCGATCCCCCGGGACAGGGATCGGATGAGCAGTTCTTC
-,TRBJ1-6,TRBV9,-,CASSKGNSPLHF,TGTGCCAGCAGCAAGGGGAATTCACCCCTCCACTTT
-,TRBJ2-5,TRBV18,-,CASSPTRETQYF,TGTGCCAGCTCACCCACTAGGGAGACCCAGTACTTC
-,TRBJ1-5,TRBV11-2,once,CASSLDRSGARNQPQHF,TGTGCCAGCAGCTTAGATCGAAGCGGGGCAAGGAATCAGCCCCAGCATTTT
TRBD2,TRBJ2-3,TRBV7-2,-,CASTETSGRADTQYF,TGTGCCAGCACCGAAACTAGCGGGAGGGCTGATACGCAGTATTTT
-,TRBJ1-1,TRBV5-1,-,CASSFPGAEAFF,TGCGCCAGCAGCTTCCCAGGGGCTGAAGCTTTCTTT